This T cell receptor beta chain came from a study of OX40 agonist ivuxolimab in advanced cancers. Overall study: Enrollees could have had prior anti-PD-1, anti-PD-L1 or anti-CTLA-4 therapy, which more than 30% had received.

Libraries were prepared by immunoSEQ multiplex PCR; TCRdb keeps only in-frame clonotypes and omits some of them. This repertoire shows around 64,000 clones, roughly 85% found once; its top ten account for 0.7% to 0.9%. This clonotype originated in an adult with an advanced solid tumor such as melanoma, head and neck, liver or kidney cancer. The sequencing here drew on CD4+ or CD8+ T cells sorted from blood, taken in a trial of the OX40 agonist ivuxolimab.

CDR3 residues: CASSRTSGDSSYNEQFF. CDR3 coding DNA: TGTGCCAGCTCACGAACTAGCGGGGATAGCTCCTACAATGAGCAGTTCTTC. The chain couples TRBV18 to TRBJ2-1; 10 positions match TRBD2. The V gene's germline CDR1 is KGHSH and CDR2 LQKENI. Trimming at V came to 4 bases and at J to 0 bases, leaving 6 bases not matched to a gene. This CDR3 region has 17 residues. The full variable domain, completed using reference TRBV18 and TRBJ2-1, is NAGVMQNPRHLVRRRGQEARLRCSPMKGHSHVYWYRQLPEEGLKFMVYLQKENIIDESGMPKERFSAEFPKEGPSILRIQQVVRGDSAAYFCASSRTSGDSSYNEQFFGPGTRLTVL.